A selection of T cell receptor beta chains follows, all from one sample in a study of T cells in localized non-small cell lung cancer. Generated by immunoSEQ multiplex PCR, the TCRdb table keeps only in-frame clones and is missing some. The repertoire has around 41,000 clones, 65% to 90% of them found once; the top ten carry 7% to 8.5%. The sequences come from PBMCs, collected before any cancer treatment. Every receptor here comes from a man aged 40 to 69 with stage II lung adenocarcinoma. Both conserved end residues are part of each CDR3. D genes are given only for firm matches. Where a row states a size, it is once, few, many or the class of an expanded clone; other rows omit it.

V: TRBV5-5
length: 16
size: NA
J: TRBJ1-4
D: NA
CDR3: CASRAVHGARGEKLFF
DNA: TGTGCCAGCAGGGCCGTTCACGGGGCTCGGGGTGAAAAACTGTTTTTT

V: TRBV4-2
length: 15
size: NA
J: TRBJ2-7
D: TRBD2
CDR3: CASSQELAGAYEQYF
DNA: TGTGCCAGCAGCCAAGAATTGGCGGGGGCCTACGAGCAGTACTTC

V: TRBV19
length: 15
size: once
J: TRBJ1-5
D: NA
CDR3: CASSIRDHSNQPQHF
DNA: TGTGCCAGTAGTATCCGGGATCATAGCAATCAGCCCCAGCATTTT

V: TRBV28
length: 17
size: NA
J: TRBJ1-6
D: NA
CDR3: CASSPAGSRSYNSPLHF
DNA: TGTGCCAGCAGTCCCGCGGGGTCAAGGTCCTATAATTCACCCCTCCACTTT

V: TRBV7-8
length: 14
size: NA
J: TRBJ1-2
D: NA
CDR3: CASSLARGYYGYTF
DNA: TGTGCCAGCAGCTTAGCGAGAGGGTACTATGGCTACACCTTC

V: TRBV6-5
length: 13
size: NA
J: TRBJ2-3
D: NA
CDR3: CAISDASHNTQYF
DNA: TGTGCCATAAGCGACGCCTCCCACAATACGCAGTATTTT

V: TRBV10-3
length: 17
size: NA
J: TRBJ2-6
D: NA
CDR3: CAISNRKIQSRANVLTF
DNA: TGTGCCATCAGTAATCGAAAGATACAAAGTCGGGCCAACGTCCTGACTTTC

V: TRBV2
length: 13
size: few
J: TRBJ2-5
D: NA
CDR3: CASLGNLQETQYF
DNA: TGTGCCAGCTTAGGCAACTTACAAGAGACCCAGTACTTC

V: TRBV7-8
length: 14
size: NA
J: TRBJ1-1
D: TRBD1
CDR3: CASSLWDSPTEAFF
DNA: TGTGCCAGCAGCTTATGGGACAGCCCCACTGAAGCTTTCTTT

V: TRBV5-1
length: 14
size: NA
J: TRBJ2-7
D: TRBD2
CDR3: CASKVVSGASEQYF
DNA: TGCGCCAGCAAGGTCGTTAGCGGGGCGTCCGAGCAGTACTTC